The sequence of this T cell receptor (beta chain) was determined in a study of beta chain features in type 1 diabetes. A remark on this clone: Its target is unknown.

Findings and caveats of the study: There was a moderate but significant shortening of TCRB CDR3s in all four CD4+ subsets of Type 1 diabetes patients.

The authors reverse transcribed all of the isolated RNA, so sequencing captured expressed TCRB transcripts. Produced via immunoSEQ multiplex PCR; TCRdb's table is partial and in-frame only. The table lists around 140,000 clones, about an eighth of them singletons. Germline V lookup: CDR1 MGHRA, CDR2 YSYEKL. The CDR3 is made up of 13 amino acids. V was cut by 4 bases and J by 10 bases, with 11 bases left in between. The chain links TRBV4-1 to TRBJ1-6; the D is unclear. This TCR was recovered from a man aged 18 to 30 with type 1 diabetes. Sample: central memory CD4+ T cells from blood. DNA of the CDR3: TGCGCCAGCAGCCGGGAACTCCTATCACCCCTCCACTTT. Protein product: CASSRELLSPLHF.